The rows below give T cell receptor beta chains drawn from one sample of a study of shared clonotypes between healthy human individuals. Repertoires were generated with immunoSEQ multiplex PCR, while TCRdb's copy carries only in-frame clones and drops some. The sample holds over 2 million clones, approximately 94% seen once. Input material: naive CD8+ T cells sorted from blood. The receptors shown here come from a man younger than 35 in good health. Both conserved end residues are trimmed from each CDR3.

v_call	cdr3_length	j_call	cdr3_aa
TRBV7-9	14	TRBJ2-2	ASSKSDRANTGELF
TRBV30	15	TRBJ2-3	AWSVDPGDPRTVGQY
TRBV27	16	TRBJ2-1	ASSPLPGLAGVSNEQF
TRBV5-6	12	TRBJ1-6	ASSLAAGDSPLH
TRBV10-3	14	TRBJ1-4	AISEEQHPTNEKLF
TRBV5-5	14	TRBJ2-1	ASSLPLAGVDHEQF
TRBV7-9	12	TRBJ2-3	ASSLHLSTDTQY
TRBV4-3	14	TRBJ1-3	ASSQERRGPGNTIY
TRBV4-1	14	TRBJ1-5	ASSQSLGQPNQPQH
TRBV2	14	TRBJ2-5	ASSDSGPTGGETQY
TRBV4-3	13	TRBJ2-7	ASSLLAAGVGEQY
TRBV21-1	10	TRBJ1-1	ASSRLGLEAF
TRBV28	9	TRBJ2-3	ASRYTDTQY
TRBV11-2	13	TRBJ2-7	ASSFGPSGTYEQY
TRBV30	12	TRBJ2-3	AWSGGLVTDTQY
TRBV19	11	TRBJ2-7	ASRVRGSYEQY
TRBV28	15	TRBJ2-1	ASSSSRGPSSYNEQF
TRBV27	12	TRBJ2-2	ASSLEQYTGELF
TRBV28	14	TRBJ1-2	ASSLDQPRRDYGYT
TRBV28	12	TRBJ2-1	ASNLAGVGNEQF
TRBV25-1	16	TRBJ1-5	ASLIRCFRGRSNQPQH
TRBV6-8	15	TRBJ2-1	ASRESDRPSSYNEQF
TRBV5-4	14	TRBJ1-6	ASSLVPGTENSPLH
TRBV7-9	14	TRBJ2-3	ASSPILQPDTDTQY
TRBV28	15	TRBJ2-7	ASSPKLSWGLSYEQY
TRBV4-1	12	TRBJ2-1	ASSPSLRGNEQF
TRBV5-1	12	TRBJ1-1	ASSLVGVVTEAF
TRBV29-1	11	TRBJ2-7	SVDTGISYEQY
TRBV7-3	14	TRBJ2-1	ASSWGLAGPPNEQF
TRBV7-8	16	TRBJ2-5	ASSSWGLAGLTQETQY
TRBV19	11	TRBJ2-7	ASSIGQGFEQY
TRBV2	16	TRBJ2-2	ASIEIRAGGSNTGELF
TRBV7-6	14	TRBJ2-2	ASSLGLAGAAGELF
TRBV7-9	14	TRBJ2-7	ASSSTFGQGSYEQY
TRBV30	13	TRBJ2-1	AWIRGASSYNEQF
TRBV11-2	15	TRBJ2-1	ASSSIGTSGGYNEQF
TRBV5-6	14	TRBJ2-5	ASSRTGEGLQETQY
TRBV29-1	11	TRBJ2-7	SVLTGLSYEQY
TRBV7-9	14	TRBJ2-7	ASSNAGQGRVYEQY
TRBV5-6	13	TRBJ2-5	ASSPGTGSTETQY
TRBV6-1	13	TRBJ2-7	ASSEAELAAYEQY